Sequencing of this T cell receptor (beta chain) was carried out in a study of cytomegalovirus exposure and HLA in healthy donors. The wider study: In terms of ancestry, the Caucasian-associated cluster contained more than 65% of the roughly 400 genotyped donors.

A multiplex PCR was run with 60 Vbeta primers and 13 Jbeta primers. Clones were read by immunoSEQ multiplex PCR, and TCRdb kept only the in-frame ones, dropping some. The top ten hold under 0.95% of the sample, which has over 150,000 clones, roughly 89% seen once. This clone was seen a handful of times. The antigen is unknown. Study results and limitations: Indistinguishable V segments, including TRBV6-2 and TRBV6-3, were excluded.

Donors consisted of healthy bone marrow donors. V was pared by 6 bases and J by 2 bases, with 11 bases between. In germline, CDR1 is MNHNS, CDR2 SASEGT. This CDR3 region has 13 residues. Sequencing used PBMCs. The sequence derives from a woman in her twenties or thirties in good health and CMV-seronegative. The chain links TRBV6-1 to TRBJ2-7, with D hard to call. The CDR3 protein is CASRVKSPYEQYF. The CDR3 DNA is TGTGCCAGCAGGGTCAAAAGCCCCTACGAGCAGTACTTC.